This T cell receptor beta chain was sequenced during a study of type 1 regulatory T cells. Study-level information: An in vitro protocol generated T-allo10, a Tr1-enriched, alloantigen-specific CD4 T cell product.

Via MiXCR, TCRdb re-called the reads, giving one row per CDR3 protein. The sample has 75,000 to 100,000 distinct CDR3 sequences, less than 40% seen once. Germline CDR1 reads DFQATT; CDR2 reads SNEGSKA (reference sequence). The ends were cut back, 0 bases at V and 3 bases at J, with 7 bases in the middle. The CDR3 consists of 13 residues. This TCR was recovered from a human donor in good health. Sequencing was done on a sample of CD4+ T cells, either the whole sample or a sorted fraction (not recorded which). This chain uses TRBV20-1 with TRBJ2-3; no reliable D call. CDR3: CSARDEATDTQYF. The DNA of the CDR3 is TGCAGTGCTAGAGATGAGGCGACAGATACGCAGTATTTT.